This is a list of T cell receptor beta chains from one sample in a study of blood T cell repertoires in COVID-19. Profiled with immunoSEQ multiplex PCR; TCRdb holds only in-frame clones, not every one. The profile shows about 330,000 clones, around nine tenths of them singletons. The sample comprised PBMCs or T cells enriched from blood (not recorded which). All receptors derive from a woman aged 25-40 years who had recovered from COVID-19. Each CDR3 is given with its conserved first and last residue. The D gene is left open where the match is weak. Part of the rows lack a size; the others show once, few, many or a class for expanded clones.

j_call	d_call	v_call	clone_size	cdr3_aa	cdr3_nt
TRBJ1-1	TRBD1	TRBV5-1	few	CASSTGGLGMNTEAFF	TGCGCCAGCAGTACAGGGGGTCTGGGGATGAACACTGAAGCTTTCTTT
TRBJ2-2	-	TRBV9	-	CASSVGFIVGTQAIPGELFF	TGTGCCAGCAGCGTAGGATTTATTGTCGGGACTCAAGCGATCCCCGGGGAGCTGTTTTTT
TRBJ1-3	-	TRBV21-1	-	CASSPLLITIYF	TGTGCCAGCAGCCCACTTCTCATCACCATATATTTT
TRBJ1-5	TRBD1	TRBV19	-	CASSIRGPGQPQHF	TGTGCCAGTAGTATCAGGGGGCCGGGTCAGCCCCAGCATTTT
TRBJ1-1	-	TRBV4-1	-	CASSHPGAEAFF	TGCGCCAGCAGCCATCCGGGGGCTGAAGCTTTCTTT
TRBJ2-1	-	TRBV19	-	CASSIVPGASAYNEQFF	TGTGCCAGTAGTATAGTCCCTGGGGCGAGCGCCTACAATGAGCAGTTCTTC
TRBJ2-3	-	TRBV27	few	CASSSISGDTQYF	TGTGCCAGCAGTTCCATCTCGGGTGATACGCAGTATTTT
TRBJ2-5	-	TRBV2	-	CASSAQDETQYF	TGTGCCAGCAGTGCACAGGATGAGACCCAGTACTTC
TRBJ1-5	TRBD1	TRBV19	-	CASNHRGQEPQHF	TGTGCCAGTAACCACAGGGGCCAGGAGCCCCAGCATTTT
TRBJ1-2	TRBD1	TRBV6-5	-	CASSPSGTVFRYTF	TGTGCCAGCAGTCCATCCGGGACAGTATTCCGCTACACCTTC
TRBJ2-7	TRBD1	TRBV19	-	CASSAGQGGYEQYF	TGTGCCAGTAGTGCGGGACAGGGAGGCTACGAGCAGTACTTC
TRBJ2-7	-	TRBV29-1	-	CSARQGATYEQYF	TGCAGCGCCCGGCAGGGTGCGACCTACGAGCAGTACTTC
TRBJ2-7	-	TRBV4-2	-	CASSQAPRYEQYF	TGTGCCAGCAGCCAAGCTCCCCGCTACGAGCAGTACTTC
TRBJ1-4	TRBD1	TRBV7-2	-	CASSSGDREKLREKLFF	TGTGCCAGCAGCTCAGGAGACAGGGAAAAGTTGCGGGAAAAACTGTTTTTT
TRBJ2-5	TRBD1	TRBV9	-	CASSAGTGTGETQYF	TGTGCCAGCAGCGCCGGGACAGGGACGGGCGAGACCCAGTACTTC
TRBJ1-1	TRBD1	TRBV25-1	-	CASTPGGNTEAFF	TGTGCCAGCACCCCAGGGGGGAACACTGAAGCTTTCTTT
TRBJ2-7	-	TRBV4-3	-	CASSHSSSGRAPYEQYF	TGCGCCAGCAGCCACTCCAGTTCCGGCAGGGCTCCCTACGAGCAGTACTTC
TRBJ2-3	TRBD2	TRBV10-1	once	CASSASGGRSDTQYF	TGCGCCAGCAGTGCCAGCGGGGGTAGGTCAGATACGCAGTATTTT
TRBJ1-2	TRBD1	TRBV29-1	-	CSVAGQGFYGYTF	TGCAGCGTGGCGGGACAGGGGTTTTATGGCTACACCTTC
TRBJ1-6	-	TRBV6-4	-	CASSDRRGGRPNSPLHF	TGTGCCAGCAGTGACCGCCGGGGTGGCAGGCCTAATTCACCCCTCCACTTT
TRBJ2-2	-	TRBV29-1	-	CSVVIGGPGELFF	TGCAGCGTTGTTATTGGAGGTCCCGGGGAGCTGTTTTTT
TRBJ2-5	-	TRBV7-8	-	CASSLTSLGGQTQYF	TGTGCCAGCAGCTTGACTAGCTTGGGGGGGCAGACCCAGTACTTC
TRBJ1-2	-	TRBV6-1	-	CASSTGGYGYTF	TGTGCCAGCAGTACGGGGGGCTATGGCTACACCTTC
TRBJ1-1	-	TRBV6-6	-	CASSTQNVNTEAFF	TGTGCCAGCAGTACGCAGAATGTGAACACTGAAGCTTTCTTT
TRBJ1-2	-	TRBV12-5	-	CASGLWDTTNYGYTF	TGTGCTAGTGGTTTGTGGGACACAACTAACTATGGCTACACCTTC
TRBJ1-2	TRBD1	TRBV2	-	CASSRTGGQGYTF	TGTGCCAGCTCTAGGACAGGGGGCCAGGGCTACACCTTC
TRBJ1-2	TRBD1	TRBV29-1	-	CSVEGQGAPSYTF	TGCAGCGTTGAAGGACAGGGGGCCCCCAGCTACACCTTC
TRBJ2-1	TRBD1	TRBV5-1	once	CASSLDRGLVVEQFF	TGCGCCAGCAGCTTGGACAGGGGGCTTGTGGTTGAGCAGTTCTTC
TRBJ1-2	TRBD1	TRBV30	-	CASQGQMIGYTF	TGTGCCAGCCAGGGACAGATGATTGGCTACACCTTC
TRBJ2-5	TRBD2	TRBV10-3	-	CAISDRLAGGLETQYF	TGTGCCATCAGTGACCGGCTAGCGGGGGGGCTCGAGACCCAGTACTTC
TRBJ1-3	-	TRBV7-6	-	CASSLRDPMGGNTIYF	TGTGCCAGCAGCTTACGGGATCCCATGGGTGGAAACACCATATATTTT
TRBJ2-5	-	TRBV5-6	-	CASSLEQGLGETQYF	TGTGCCAGCAGCTTGGAACAGGGCTTAGGGGAGACCCAGTACTTC
TRBJ2-2	TRBD2	TRBV9	-	CASSVFSGGPANTGELFF	TGTGCCAGCAGCGTATTCAGCGGGGGGCCAGCGAACACCGGGGAGCTGTTTTTT
TRBJ2-1	-	TRBV18	-	CASSRGSSKGWNEQFF	TGTGCCAGCTCACGAGGGAGTAGCAAGGGTTGGAATGAGCAGTTCTTC
TRBJ2-2	-	TRBV11-3	-	CASSLQGSGTGELFF	TGTGCCAGCAGCCTCCAGGGTTCGGGCACCGGGGAGCTGTTTTTT
TRBJ1-1	-	TRBV5-1	-	CASSVQGYQNTEAFF	TGCGCCAGCAGCGTCCAGGGATACCAGAACACTGAAGCTTTCTTT
TRBJ2-3	-	TRBV5-1	-	CASSLEGAGSGTDTQYF	TGCGCCAGCAGCTTGGAGGGTGCAGGGTCAGGCACAGATACGCAGTATTTT
TRBJ2-5	TRBD2	TRBV5-1	few	CASSFGGGGQETQYF	TGCGCCAGCAGCTTTGGCGGGGGGGGCCAAGAGACCCAGTACTTC
TRBJ1-1	-	TRBV5-4	once	CASSSRTEAFF	TGTGCCAGCAGCTCGCGGACTGAAGCTTTCTTT
TRBJ1-1	-	TRBV7-9	-	CASSLGVGTLSSAFF	TGTGCCAGCAGCTTAGGGGTGGGGACATTAAGCTCGGCTTTCTTT
TRBJ2-1	TRBD2	TRBV18	once	CAGRGVGLLEQFF	TGTGCCGGGAGGGGAGTCGGTTTGCTTGAGCAGTTCTTC
TRBJ1-1	-	TRBV15	few	CATSNFLGRTEAFF	TGTGCCACCAGCAATTTTCTGGGGAGGACTGAAGCTTTCTTT
TRBJ2-5	TRBD2	TRBV30	-	CAWMDTGGTETQYF	TGTGCCTGGATGGACACGGGGGGGACAGAGACCCAGTACTTC
TRBJ1-2	-	TRBV30	-	CAWSVLGSSYGYTF	TGTGCCTGGAGTGTACTGGGCAGTAGTTATGGCTACACCTTC
TRBJ2-3	TRBD1	TRBV5-6	-	CASSFDRGTDTQYF	TGTGCCAGCAGCTTCGACAGGGGCACAGATACGCAGTATTTT
TRBJ1-2	TRBD1	TRBV30	-	CAWSDWGQGARGYTF	TGTGCCTGGAGCGATTGGGGACAGGGGGCTCGAGGCTACACCTTC
TRBJ1-2	-	TRBV4-3	-	CASSQDSQFSIYGYTF	TGCGCCAGCAGCCAAGATTCGCAGTTCTCGATCTATGGCTACACCTTC
TRBJ2-3	-	TRBV3-1/TRBV3-2	-	CASSQETGGFSQYF	TGTGCCAGCAGCCAAGAGACCGGAGGGTTTTCGCAGTATTTT
TRBJ1-5	-	TRBV7-9	-	CASSSADSNQPQHF	TGTGCCAGCAGCTCGGCGGATAGCAATCAGCCCCAGCATTTT